Listed below are T cell receptor beta chains from one sample, sequenced in a study of shared T cell receptors in the human thymus. The method was immunoSEQ multiplex PCR; TCRdb's version includes in-frame clones alone and lacks a portion of them. The sample shows roughly 560,000 clones, 75% to 80% of them seen only once. The same specimen was also included in a second study, on human thymus T cells.

Sequenced: thymocytes. These receptors were taken from a boy under two years old with a congenital heart defect. Both conserved end residues are part of each CDR3. A D gene is named only where the DNA matches it firmly. Part of the rows lack a size; the others show once, few, many or a class for expanded clones.

abundance: -; j_gene: TRBJ1-2; v_gene: TRBV7-2; d_gene: TRBD1; CDR3nt: TGTGCCAGCAGCTCGACAGGGAAGTTAGGCTACACCTTC; CDR3aa: CASSSTGKLGYTF
abundance: -; j_gene: TRBJ2-1; v_gene: TRBV6-4; d_gene: TRBD2; CDR3nt: TGTGCCAGCAGTGAACGAGCGGGAGGGCCCAATGAGCAGTTCTTC; CDR3aa: CASSERAGGPNEQFF
abundance: -; j_gene: TRBJ2-7; v_gene: TRBV6-6; d_gene: -; CDR3nt: TGTGCCAGCAGTTACTCGACGGGATTAGCCTACGAGCAGTACTTC; CDR3aa: CASSYSTGLAYEQYF
abundance: -; j_gene: TRBJ2-7; v_gene: TRBV30; d_gene: -; CDR3nt: TGTGCCTGGAGTGTACCCCACACCCAGGGTACTGTCTCCTACGAGCAGTACTTC; CDR3aa: CAWSVPHTQGTVSYEQYF
abundance: -; j_gene: TRBJ1-4; v_gene: TRBV18; d_gene: -; CDR3nt: TGTGCCAGCTCACCCGCTGAGGGTGGACTGTTTTTT; CDR3aa: CASSPAEGGLFF
abundance: -; j_gene: TRBJ1-4; v_gene: TRBV25-1; d_gene: -; CDR3nt: TGTGCCAGCAAGGGGGGGCTGAGTAATGAAAAACTGTTTTTT; CDR3aa: CASKGGLSNEKLFF
abundance: few; j_gene: TRBJ2-7; v_gene: TRBV6-1; d_gene: -; CDR3nt: TGTGCCAGCAGTGAAGCGAGGCAGAGCTCCTACGAGCAGTACTTC; CDR3aa: CASSEARQSSYEQYF
abundance: few; j_gene: TRBJ1-2; v_gene: TRBV19; d_gene: -; CDR3nt: TGTGCCAGTAGTATAGGGGGCAGCTTGCGGGGCTATGGCTACACCTTC; CDR3aa: CASSIGGSLRGYGYTF
abundance: -; j_gene: TRBJ1-4; v_gene: TRBV28; d_gene: -; CDR3nt: TGTGCCAGCAGTTTGGGGCATAAAGGGCATGAAAAACTGTTTTTT; CDR3aa: CASSLGHKGHEKLFF
abundance: few; j_gene: TRBJ2-5; v_gene: TRBV14; d_gene: -; CDR3nt: TGTGCCAGCAGCCAAGCGGAGACCCAGTACTTC; CDR3aa: CASSQAETQYF
abundance: -; j_gene: TRBJ2-3; v_gene: TRBV2; d_gene: TRBD2; CDR3nt: TGTGCCAGCAGTGCCAGCGGGAGGCCCGATACGCAGTATTTT; CDR3aa: CASSASGRPDTQYF
abundance: -; j_gene: TRBJ1-5; v_gene: TRBV27; d_gene: -; CDR3nt: TGTGCCAGCCAAGACAGAAAAGGGAGCAATCAGCCCCAGCATTTT; CDR3aa: CASQDRKGSNQPQHF
abundance: few; j_gene: TRBJ2-3; v_gene: TRBV6-4; d_gene: TRBD2; CDR3nt: TGTGCCAGCAGCCTTAGCGGGACGGACGATACGCAGTATTTT; CDR3aa: CASSLSGTDDTQYF
abundance: -; j_gene: TRBJ2-3; v_gene: TRBV29-1; d_gene: TRBD2; CDR3nt: TGCGGCGTTGAAGCCACCCACCGCACGGGGGGTCGGACAGATACGCAGTATTTT; CDR3aa: CGVEATHRTGGRTDTQYF
abundance: -; j_gene: TRBJ1-2; v_gene: TRBV30; d_gene: -; CDR3nt: TGTGCCTGGAGTGTACTGGGGAGCGGCTACACCTTC; CDR3aa: CAWSVLGSGYTF
abundance: -; j_gene: TRBJ2-7; v_gene: TRBV6-5; d_gene: -; CDR3nt: TGTGCCAGCAGTTGTCGGGAGAATTACGAGCAGTACTTC; CDR3aa: CASSCRENYEQYF
abundance: -; j_gene: TRBJ1-2; v_gene: TRBV2; d_gene: -; CDR3nt: TGTGCCGATAGAGGGAGTGGCTACACCTTC; CDR3aa: CADRGSGYTF
abundance: few; j_gene: TRBJ1-2; v_gene: TRBV28; d_gene: TRBD1; CDR3nt: TGTGCCAGCAGTTGGTGCCCTTACAGGGGGGGAGTCTATGGCTACACCTTC; CDR3aa: CASSWCPYRGGVYGYTF
abundance: few; j_gene: TRBJ1-4; v_gene: TRBV25-1; d_gene: TRBD1; CDR3nt: TGTGCCAGCAGTATAAGGGGGCAAACTAATGAAAAACTGTTTTTT; CDR3aa: CASSIRGQTNEKLFF
abundance: -; j_gene: TRBJ2-7; v_gene: TRBV14; d_gene: TRBD1; CDR3nt: TGTGCCAGCAGCCCCGGGACAGGGGCATACGAGCAGTACTTC; CDR3aa: CASSPGTGAYEQYF
abundance: -; j_gene: TRBJ1-5; v_gene: TRBV11-2; d_gene: -; CDR3nt: TGTGCCAGCAGCCACGTAGGTTGGAGAGGACAGCCCCAGCATTTT; CDR3aa: CASSHVGWRGQPQHF
abundance: -; j_gene: TRBJ2-7; v_gene: TRBV7-2; d_gene: TRBD2; CDR3nt: TGTGCCAGCAGTCATCGGGAGGCGGGAGCGGCCTACGAGCAGTACTTC; CDR3aa: CASSHREAGAAYEQYF
abundance: once; j_gene: TRBJ2-7; v_gene: TRBV4-1; d_gene: TRBD1; CDR3nt: TGCGCCAGCAGCCAAGGGGACAGGGAAAACGAGCAGTACTTC; CDR3aa: CASSQGDRENEQYF
abundance: -; j_gene: TRBJ2-3; v_gene: TRBV27; d_gene: -; CDR3nt: TGTGCCAGCAGTCCGCCGTGGGCAGCGGGCCGGGATACGCAGTATTTT; CDR3aa: CASSPPWAAGRDTQYF
abundance: -; j_gene: TRBJ2-7; v_gene: TRBV7-2; d_gene: TRBD2; CDR3nt: TGTGCCAGCAGCCCCGGGAAGCGGGAGGTTTCTGGCGAGCAGTACTTC; CDR3aa: CASSPGKREVSGEQYF
abundance: -; j_gene: TRBJ2-7; v_gene: TRBV11-2; d_gene: -; CDR3nt: TGTGCCAGCAGCTTAGATCGGACAGAAGAGACCTACGAGCAGTACTTC; CDR3aa: CASSLDRTEETYEQYF
abundance: -; j_gene: TRBJ2-3; v_gene: TRBV2; d_gene: TRBD2; CDR3nt: TGTGCCAGCAGTGAACCGCTAGCGGGAGGGCTGTTTTGTTGCACAGATACGCAGTATTTT; CDR3aa: CASSEPLAGGLFCCTDTQYF
abundance: -; j_gene: TRBJ2-5; v_gene: TRBV6-5; d_gene: -; CDR3nt: TGTGCCAGCAGTTCGGATTCGAGCGGGTTGAAAGAGACCCAGTACTTC; CDR3aa: CASSSDSSGLKETQYF
abundance: -; j_gene: TRBJ2-3; v_gene: TRBV28; d_gene: TRBD2; CDR3nt: TGTGCCAGCAGTTGGGGACTAGCGGGAGCAAATACGCAGTATTTT; CDR3aa: CASSWGLAGANTQYF
abundance: -; j_gene: TRBJ2-7; v_gene: TRBV9; d_gene: -; CDR3nt: TGTGCCAGCAGCACCGATCCAGGGTACGAGCAGTACTTC; CDR3aa: CASSTDPGYEQYF
abundance: -; j_gene: TRBJ2-1; v_gene: TRBV10-2; d_gene: TRBD2; CDR3nt: TGCGCCAGCATCTTAGCGGGAGACATCTACAATGAGCAGTTCTTC; CDR3aa: CASILAGDIYNEQFF
abundance: -; j_gene: TRBJ1-1; v_gene: TRBV2; d_gene: -; CDR3nt: TGTGCCAGCAGCGCAGGCAACGACACTGAAGCTTTCTTT; CDR3aa: CASSAGNDTEAFF
abundance: -; j_gene: TRBJ2-7; v_gene: TRBV18; d_gene: -; CDR3nt: TGTGCCAGCTCACTTGGACAAGGCCTCACCTACGAGCAGTACTTC; CDR3aa: CASSLGQGLTYEQYF
abundance: -; j_gene: TRBJ2-7; v_gene: TRBV6-1; d_gene: -; CDR3nt: TGTGCCAGCAGGGGTTCTGGAGGGGCTACGGTCGAGCAGTACTTC; CDR3aa: CASRGSGGATVEQYF
abundance: -; j_gene: TRBJ1-2; v_gene: TRBV29-1; d_gene: -; CDR3nt: TGCAGCGTCGGAGCTAACTATGGCTACACCTTC; CDR3aa: CSVGANYGYTF
abundance: -; j_gene: TRBJ2-7; v_gene: TRBV10-2; d_gene: TRBD1; CDR3nt: TGCGCCAGCACCCCTCGCGGGACAGGGATCTCCGAGCAGTACTTC; CDR3aa: CASTPRGTGISEQYF
abundance: -; j_gene: TRBJ2-5; v_gene: TRBV29-1; d_gene: TRBD2; CDR3nt: TGCAGCGTCCGCGTACTAGCGAACCAAGAGACCCAGTACTTC; CDR3aa: CSVRVLANQETQYF
abundance: -; j_gene: TRBJ2-7; v_gene: TRBV5-1; d_gene: TRBD2; CDR3nt: TGCGCCAGCAGCGGACTAGGAGGTGCCGGTAGCTCCTACGAGCAGTACTTC; CDR3aa: CASSGLGGAGSSYEQYF
abundance: -; j_gene: TRBJ1-1; v_gene: TRBV27; d_gene: TRBD1; CDR3nt: TGTGCCAGCAGTTTATCGGCAGGGGGTACTGAAGCTTTCTTT; CDR3aa: CASSLSAGGTEAFF
abundance: -; j_gene: TRBJ2-7; v_gene: TRBV10-3; d_gene: -; CDR3nt: TGTGCCATCAGTCTCCCGACTGCGCCCCTGTACGAGCAGTACTTC; CDR3aa: CAISLPTAPLYEQYF
abundance: few; j_gene: TRBJ2-3; v_gene: TRBV15; d_gene: TRBD2; CDR3nt: TGTGCCACCAGCAGACGCGGGAGGGCCACAGATACGCAGTATTTT; CDR3aa: CATSRRGRATDTQYF
abundance: once; j_gene: TRBJ2-7; v_gene: TRBV27; d_gene: TRBD2; CDR3nt: TGTGCCAGCGCCGGGACTAGCGGGAGATTATCCTACGAGCAGTACTTC; CDR3aa: CASAGTSGRLSYEQYF
abundance: few; j_gene: TRBJ2-7; v_gene: TRBV4-3; d_gene: -; CDR3nt: TGCGCCAGCAGCCCCTTGTTTGGCACCTACGAGCAGTACTTC; CDR3aa: CASSPLFGTYEQYF
abundance: -; j_gene: TRBJ1-1; v_gene: TRBV9; d_gene: -; CDR3nt: TGTGCCAGCAGCGCGACCGGGAACGCTGAAGCTTTCTTT; CDR3aa: CASSATGNAEAFF
abundance: -; j_gene: TRBJ1-1; v_gene: TRBV19; d_gene: TRBD1; CDR3nt: TGTGCCAGTAGTCCACCGACAGGGCAGACTGAAGCTTTCTTT; CDR3aa: CASSPPTGQTEAFF
abundance: once; j_gene: TRBJ2-7; v_gene: TRBV27; d_gene: TRBD1; CDR3nt: TGTGCCAGCAGTTTAAGCCGAGACAGGGATCCCTACGAGCAGTACTTC; CDR3aa: CASSLSRDRDPYEQYF
abundance: -; j_gene: TRBJ2-1; v_gene: TRBV5-5; d_gene: TRBD2; CDR3nt: TGTGCCAGCAGCTTGACTAGCGGGAGCTCCTACAATGAGCAGTTCTTC; CDR3aa: CASSLTSGSSYNEQFF
abundance: -; j_gene: TRBJ2-7; v_gene: TRBV5-5; d_gene: -; CDR3nt: TGTGCCAGCAGCTTGGGACTAGAGGCCCGCTACGAGCAGTACTTC; CDR3aa: CASSLGLEARYEQYF
abundance: -; j_gene: TRBJ2-5; v_gene: TRBV28; d_gene: -; CDR3nt: TGTGCCAGCAGGAGGCGCACCCAAGAGACCCAGTACTTC; CDR3aa: CASRRRTQETQYF
abundance: few; j_gene: TRBJ2-5; v_gene: TRBV27; d_gene: -; CDR3nt: TGTGCCAGCAGCCCCCAGGGAGGCTTCGACGTGGAGACCCAGTACTTC; CDR3aa: CASSPQGGFDVETQYF
abundance: -; j_gene: TRBJ1-1; v_gene: TRBV27; d_gene: -; CDR3nt: TGTGCCAGCAGTTTTAAGGGGAAGGGGAACACTGAAGCTTTCTTT; CDR3aa: CASSFKGKGNTEAFF
abundance: -; j_gene: TRBJ2-1; v_gene: TRBV5-4; d_gene: TRBD1; CDR3nt: TGTGCCAGCACACGGGACAGGGTGGAGAATGAGCAGTTCTTC; CDR3aa: CASTRDRVENEQFF
abundance: -; j_gene: TRBJ2-5; v_gene: TRBV5-6; d_gene: TRBD1; CDR3nt: TGTGCCAGCAGCTTTCAGGGGGCCGAGACCCAGTACTTC; CDR3aa: CASSFQGAETQYF
abundance: once; j_gene: TRBJ2-2; v_gene: TRBV7-8; d_gene: TRBD2; CDR3nt: TGTGCCAGCAGCGTAGTGGGGCTAGCGGAGGTTGACACCGGGGAGCTGTTTTTT; CDR3aa: CASSVVGLAEVDTGELFF
abundance: -; j_gene: TRBJ1-1; v_gene: TRBV29-1; d_gene: -; CDR3nt: TGCAGCGTTGAAGGGCAGGGAACTGAAGCTTTCTTT; CDR3aa: CSVEGQGTEAFF